The present T cell receptor beta chain was sequenced within a study of blood T cell repertoires in COVID-19. The CDR3 runs to 16 residues. The V gene's germline CDR1 is SGHVS and CDR2 FNYEAQ. The V and J ends lost 4 bases and 3 bases, in that order; junction bases with no gene match: 5. In assigning cohorts, the study relied on participant-reported clinical history. Under the authors' procedure: Amplification from reference gene primers served as the basis for estimated nucleated cell counts. Data came from immunoSEQ multiplex PCR; TCRdb stores just in-frame clones and leaves some out. V and J calls plus clone size are reproduced from that table; the DNA served to infer D and trimming. The table has 250,000 or so clones, approximately 85% seen once.

J is TRBJ2-3 and V is TRBV7-6; 12 bases agree with TRBD2. The sequence came from a woman aged 45-65 years who had recovered from COVID-19. The sample was PBMCs or T cells enriched from blood (not recorded which). This CDR3 is CASSSLAGGPTDTQYF. Written as DNA, the CDR3 is TGTGCCAGCAGCTCCCTAGCGGGAGGGCCTACAGATACGCAGTATTTT.